A single sample gave rise to the 23 T cell receptor beta chains below, sequenced in a study of T cell responses to AZD1222 COVID-19 vaccine. Assay used: immunoSEQ multiplex PCR; TCRdb lists only in-frame clones, some missing. The sample contains about 120,000 clones, 92% of which appear only once. The sequences come from peripheral blood, collected on day 0 of AZD1222 vaccination. The receptors stem from an adult in good health.

The rearrangement links TRBV19 to TRBJ2-3; the match to TRBD2 covers 7 bases. The germline CDR1 and CDR2 sequences are LNHDA and SQIVND (reference sequence). V shed 0 bases, J shed 4 bases, and the junction held 7 bases outside the gene matches. CDR3 size: 16 residues. The CDR3 coding sequence is TGTGCCAGTAGTATAGAGGGAGGGATGAGCCCAGATACGCAGTATTTT. Its protein is CASSIEGGMSPDTQYF.

V is TRBV11-2 and J is TRBJ1-6; tentatively, D is TRBD1 (6 bases). V lost 1 base to trimming and J lost 1 base, with 14 bases between them. The CDR3 spans 18 residues. Germline V gene sequence: CDR1 SGHAT, CDR2 FQNNGV. In DNA, the CDR3 is TGTGCCAGCAGCTTAGGGGCCCGGGGGCTTTCCTATAATTCACCCCTCCACTTT. Translation gives CASSLGARGLSYNSPLHF.

The rearrangement joins TRBV7-2 to TRBJ1-2, with TRBD1 as a possible D gene (5 bases). The CDR3 totals 14 residues. The germline V and J ends were trimmed by 2 bases and 6 bases, with 13 bases remaining between them. Germline lookup yields CDR1 SGHTA and CDR2 FQGNSA. The CDR3 DNA is TGTGCCAGCAGCTTACACCGACAGCCGCATGGCTACACCTTC. It yields the protein CASSLHRQPHGYTF. Drawing the rest from reference TRBV7-2 and TRBJ1-2, the complete variable domain is GAGVSQSPSNKVTEKGKDVELRCDPISGHTALYWYRQSLGQGLEFLIYFQGNSAPDKSGLPSDRFSAERTGGSVSTLTIQRTQQEDSAVYLCASSLHRQPHGYTFGSGTRLTVV.

CDR3 amino acids: CASSQVGTGLGYGYTF. CDR3 nucleotide sequence: TGTGCCAGCAGCCAAGTGGGAACAGGGTTAGGCTATGGCTACACCTTC. The V and J genes are TRBV3-1 (or the pseudogene TRBV3-2) and TRBJ1-2; a weak D match, TRBD1 (6 bases). This CDR3 has 16 amino acids. The germline V and J ends were trimmed by 1 base and 4 bases, with 16 bases remaining between them. Per the germline V gene, CDR1 is LGHDT and CDR2 is YNNKEL (reference sequence).

The chain couples TRBV6-5 to TRBJ1-2; weak D call: TRBD1 (6 bases). V was pared by 2 bases and J by 5 bases, with 9 bases between. This CDR3 region has 13 residues. Germline loops: CDR1 MNHEY, CDR2 SVGAGI. CDR3 in amino acids: CASSYLTGYGYTF. The CDR3 DNA reads as TGTGCCAGCAGTTACCTCACAGGGTATGGCTACACCTTC.

This clone appeared once. The chain employs TRBV4-3 and TRBJ1-2, with D possibly matching TRBD1 (5 bases). Germline assignment: CDR1 LGHNA and CDR2 YSLEER. V was cut by 0 bases and J by 2 bases, with 10 bases left in between. This CDR3 is 15 amino acids long. The CDR3 loop reads CASSQDEGPNYGYTF. DNA of the CDR3: TGCGCCAGCAGCCAAGATGAGGGGCCGAACTATGGCTACACCTTC.

The chain uses TRBV5-1 and TRBJ1-2; tentatively, D is TRBD1 (6 bases). Germline loops: CDR1 SGHRS, CDR2 YFSETQ. The V end was cut by 4 bases, the J end by 8 bases, with 12 bases between. This CDR3 comprises 12 residues. CDR3 loop: CASSAQGRGYTF. The CDR3 DNA reads TGCGCCAGCAGCGCACAGGGTCGGGGCTACACCTTC.

V gene TRBV29-1 combines with J gene TRBJ1-2; 8 nucleotides match TRBD1. This CDR3 comprises 12 residues. V gave up 6 bases and J gave up 4 bases; unmatched junction bases: 4. Germline values: CDR1 SQVTM, CDR2 ANQGSEA. CDR3 DNA: TGCAGCGTCGGCGACAGGGGCTATGGCTACACCTTC. Protein product: CSVGDRGYGYTF.

V usage is TRBV6-6 and J usage is TRBJ1-2; no firm D call. Germline V gene sequence: CDR1 MNHNY, CDR2 SVGAGI (reference sequence). The CDR3 is 15 residues long. V was pared by 5 bases and J by 4 bases, with 17 bases between. CDR3 coding DNA: TGTGCCAGCAGTCTGACTACGGACGGTGTCTATGGCTACACCTTC. Translating it yields CASSLTTDGVYGYTF.

The chain uses TRBV5-4 and TRBJ1-4; 10 bases line up with TRBD1. Per germline, CDR1 SGHNT and CDR2 YYREEE (reference sequence). The V segment lost 3 bases and the J segment 7 bases; nucleotides outside the gene matches: 6. The CDR3 runs 15 residues. CDR3 protein: CASSSPGQGGEKLFF. In nucleotides, the CDR3 is TGTGCCAGCAGCTCGCCAGGACAGGGGGGTGAAAAACTGTTTTTT.

This clone has only one observation. The chain combines TRBV6-5 with TRBJ1-3; weak D call: TRBD1 (5 bases). Germline V gives CDR1 MNHEY, CDR2 SVGAGI. The CDR3 loop spans 16 amino acids. The germline V and J ends were trimmed by 2 bases and 0 bases, with 11 bases remaining between them. The DNA for the CDR3 is TGTGCCAGCAGTTACGCCCAGGGTAGCTCTGGAAACACCATATATTTT. The encoded protein is CASSYAQGSSGNTIYF.

The chain is built from TRBV7-2 and TRBJ1-6; D is unresolved. This CDR3 is built from 13 residues. Germline CDR1 SGHTA, CDR2 FQGNSA. V was trimmed by 5 bases and J by 4 bases, leaving 6 bases between them. The CDR3 region has the DNA TGTGCCAGCAGCCCTTCTTATAATTCACCCCTCCACTTT. This codes for CASSPSYNSPLHF.

This chain joins TRBV5-1 and TRBJ1-2; D gene ambiguous. The CDR3 is 14 amino acids. Germline-derived CDR1 and CDR2 are SGHRS and YFSETQ. With 1 base removed from V and 1 base from J, the gap between germline ends came to 8 bases. The CDR3 reads CASSLREFNYGYTF. CDR3 coding DNA: TGCGCCAGCAGCTTGCGGGAGTTTAACTATGGCTACACCTTC.

This rearrangement joins TRBV9 to TRBJ2-3, with a possible D match to TRBD2 (5 bases). V gave up 0 bases and J gave up 1 base, with 18 bases separating them. This CDR3 region has 18 residues. Per germline, CDR1 SGDLS and CDR2 YYNGEE. The CDR3 protein is CASSVAASDFLRTDTQYF. The CDR3 DNA reads TGTGCCAGCAGCGTAGCTGCATCGGACTTTCTCCGCACAGATACGCAGTATTTT.

This clone was observed a handful of times. V gene TRBV10-3 combines with J gene TRBJ2-1, with D possibly being TRBD2 (6 bases). The CDR3 is 15 residues long. Germline V CDR1 and CDR2: ENHRY, SYGVKD. V was shortened by 4 bases and J by 6 bases, with 16 bases between the two germline ends. CDR3 protein: CAISGTSRSGNEQFF. The CDR3 bases are TGTGCCATCAGTGGCACTAGCAGGTCCGGCAATGAGCAGTTCTTC.

The gene calls are TRBV4-3 and TRBJ2-3; D tentatively reads TRBD1 or TRBD2 (6 bases each). V shed 0 bases and J shed 1 base, with 17 bases lying between them. The CDR3 sequence is 18 residues long. Germline V gene sequence: CDR1 LGHNA, CDR2 YSLEER. CDR3 nucleotide sequence: TGCGCCAGCAGCCAAGATCCGGGGGCGCCTGCCCGCACAGATACGCAGTATTTT. As protein: CASSQDPGAPARTDTQYF.

The V gene is TRBV5-1, the J gene TRBJ1-2; no clear D gene. From germline, CDR1 is SGHRS and CDR2 YFSETQ. The CDR3 is 14 amino acids. V was pared by 2 bases and J by 1 base, with 9 bases between. CDR3 in amino acids: CASSLTADNYGYTF. The CDR3 coding sequence is TGCGCCAGCAGCTTAACGGCGGATAACTATGGCTACACCTTC.

The rearrangement links TRBV19 to TRBJ1-2; D is undetermined. Trimming removed 2 bases at V and 4 bases at J, with 14 bases between. CDR1 and CDR2 (germline): LNHDA, SQIVND (reference sequence). The CDR3 loop spans 15 amino acids. The CDR3 DNA is TGTGCCAGTAGTATAATATACAGTGCTCCCTATGGCTACACCTTC. Translated: CASSIIYSAPYGYTF.

CDR3 nucleotide sequence: TGTGCCAGCAAGAGTAGTAATAACTATGGCTACACCTTC. This encodes CASKSSNNYGYTF. This chain links TRBV5-4 with TRBJ1-2; no clear D. This CDR3 contains 13 residues. Germline loops: CDR1 SGHNT, CDR2 YYREEE (reference sequence). Trimming shortened V by 6 bases and J by 1 base, and 10 bases separated the two germline ends.

The rearrangement uses TRBV15 and TRBJ2-3; perhaps TRBD1 as D (6 bases). Germline loops: CDR1 LNHNV, CDR2 YYDKDF (reference sequence). The CDR3 is 15 amino acids. The germline V and J ends were trimmed by 5 bases and 0 bases, with 12 bases remaining between them. The CDR3 DNA reads as TGTGCCACCAGCTTTCCGGGACAAAGCACAGATACGCAGTATTTT. Residues: CATSFPGQSTDTQYF.

The V gene is TRBV5-1, the J gene TRBJ1-2, with 10 bases fitting TRBD1. The V segment lost 4 bases and the J segment 2 bases; nucleotides outside the gene matches: 14. The CDR3 length is 18 residues. The germline V gene encodes CDR1 SGHRS and CDR2 YFSETQ. CDR3: CASSDIRDRGLKNYGYTF. DNA of the CDR3: TGCGCCAGCAGCGACATCCGGGACAGGGGATTAAAGAACTATGGCTACACCTTC.

This sequence joins TRBV12-3 or TRBV12-4 and TRBJ1-1; possibly TRBD1 for D (5 bases). V lost 5 bases and J lost 4, with 11 bases in between. The CDR3 is 13 amino acids. In nucleotides, the CDR3 is TGTGCCAGCAGTACAGGAATGAGCACTGAAGCTTTCTTT. Its protein product is CASSTGMSTEAFF.

The chain carries TRBV24-1 and TRBJ2-7; D unclear. The CDR3 runs to 10 residues. V was clipped by 9 bases and J by 2 bases, with 4 bases between them. Germline assignment: CDR1 KGHDR and CDR2 SFDVKD. The CDR3, as DNA: TGTGCCACCCCTCCCTACGAGCAGTACTTC. As protein: CATPPYEQYF.